This T cell receptor (beta chain) appears in the sequencing data of a study of control samples from healthy donors and cancer patients. TCRdb's copy holds only in-frame clones and misses some; the assay was immunoSEQ multiplex PCR. Here the sample spans 150,000 to 200,000 clones, roughly 88% being singletons. CDR1 and CDR2 from the germline V gene are SNHLY and FYNNEI. The CDR3 runs 13 residues. V dropped 6 bases and J dropped 5 bases, with 11 bases sitting between them. The TCR sequence derives from a man aged 18 to 30 in good health. V usage is TRBV2 and J usage is TRBJ2-1, with D tentatively TRBD1 (6 bases). The sequenced sample consisted of blood. This CDR3 is CASRLGQNNEQFF. The CDR3 nucleotides are TGTGCCAGCAGGCTAGGACAGAACAATGAGCAGTTCTTC.